This T cell receptor (beta chain) was recorded in a study of T cell repertoires in cytomegalovirus infection. Study as a whole: The authors relied on CMV epitopes, both recently identified HLA-C-restricted and well-studied HLA-B-restricted. Broader study findings: HLA-C-restricted CMV clonotypes gave the most frequent clonotype in two of eight donors.

Germline V gene data show CDR1 as DFQATT and CDR2 as SNEGSKA (reference sequence). Trimming shortened V by 6 bases and J by 5 bases, and 13 bases separated the two germline ends. The CDR3 extends over 12 amino acids. Points on this clonotype: What it binds is unknown.

One entry per CDR3 protein, called by TCRdb with MiXCR from the reads. The repertoire holds roughly 990,000 distinct CDR3 sequences, with less than 40% as singletons. The TCR was taken from a human donor in good health (CMV status not recorded). Some clones in this sample may be carry-over from other donors' samples. The source material was cultured CD8+ T cells from PBMCs, sampled from culture after CMV antigen stimulation. The chain uses TRBV20-1 and TRBJ1-1; D perhaps matches TRBD1 (5 bases). CDR3 sequence reads: CSAIWRGTEAFF. The CDR3 coding sequence is TGCAGTGCGATCTGGCGGGGGACTGAAGCTTTCTTT.